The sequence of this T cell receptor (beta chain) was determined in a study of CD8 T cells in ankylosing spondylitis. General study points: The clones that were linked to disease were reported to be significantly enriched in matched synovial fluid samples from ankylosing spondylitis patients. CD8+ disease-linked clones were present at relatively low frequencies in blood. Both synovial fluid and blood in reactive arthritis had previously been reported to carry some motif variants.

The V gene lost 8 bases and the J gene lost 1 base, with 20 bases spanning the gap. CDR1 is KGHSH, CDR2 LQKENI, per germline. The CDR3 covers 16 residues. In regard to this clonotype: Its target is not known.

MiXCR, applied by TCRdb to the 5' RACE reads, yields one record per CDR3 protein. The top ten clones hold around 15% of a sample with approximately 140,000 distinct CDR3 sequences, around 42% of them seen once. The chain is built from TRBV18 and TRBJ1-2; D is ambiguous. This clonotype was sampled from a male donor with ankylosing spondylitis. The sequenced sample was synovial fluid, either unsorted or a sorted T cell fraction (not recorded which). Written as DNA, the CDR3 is TGTGCCAGCCTACCCCCAGATTCACCGGTTAACTATGGCTACACCTTC. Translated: CASLPPDSPVNYGYTF.